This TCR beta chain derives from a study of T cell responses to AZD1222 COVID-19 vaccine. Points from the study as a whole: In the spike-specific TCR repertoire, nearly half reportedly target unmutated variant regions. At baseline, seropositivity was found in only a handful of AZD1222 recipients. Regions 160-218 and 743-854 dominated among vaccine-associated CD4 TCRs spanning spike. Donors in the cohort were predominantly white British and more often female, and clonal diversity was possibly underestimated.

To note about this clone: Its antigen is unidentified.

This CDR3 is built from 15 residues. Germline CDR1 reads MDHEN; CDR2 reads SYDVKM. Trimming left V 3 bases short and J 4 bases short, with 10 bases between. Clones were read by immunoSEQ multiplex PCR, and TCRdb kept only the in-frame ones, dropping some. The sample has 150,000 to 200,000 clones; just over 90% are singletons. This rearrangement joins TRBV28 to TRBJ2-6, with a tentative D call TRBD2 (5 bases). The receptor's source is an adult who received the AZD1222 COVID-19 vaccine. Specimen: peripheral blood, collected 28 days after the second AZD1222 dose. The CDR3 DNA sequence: TGTGCCAGCAGTTTTGAGGGTCCCGGGGCCAACGTCCTGACTTTC. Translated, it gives CASSFEGPGANVLTF.